The clone carrying this TCR beta chain is called medium-sized based on its frequency. Its specificity is not known. Construction of TCR beta libraries was accomplished by means of UMI-labeled 5' RACE. TCRdb re-called the 5' RACE reads, yielding one record per CDR3 amino acid sequence without DNA. This sample contains some 5,400 distinct CDR3 sequences. By negative magnetic separation, total CD8+ T cells were enriched. The sample is drawn from a study of human CD8 memory T cell subsets. Whole-study findings and limits: Precursor exhausted T cells shared very few clonotypes with stem-like memory T cells. The study found similarly high diversity in stem-like memory and precursor exhausted T cells, unlike effector memory cells.

The receptor's source is a human donor in good health. Material for sequencing was CD8+ effector memory T cells (TEM) sorted from PBMCs. The subset here: effector memory CD8 T cells, CCR7- CD45RO+ CD95+.

CDR3 in amino acids: CAWYSEGTNYGYTF. The V and J genes are TRBV30 and TRBJ1-2. CDR3 length equals 14 residues. Looked up from germline, CDR1 is GTSNPN and CDR2 is SVGIG (reference sequence).